This is a list of T cell receptor beta chains from one sample in a study of cytomegalovirus exposure and HLA in healthy donors. TCRdb keeps only in-frame clones here, not all; method: immunoSEQ multiplex PCR. The sample has approximately 260,000 clones; around four fifths are singletons. The sequenced material came from PBMCs. These receptors were obtained from a woman aged 40 to 50 in good health and CMV-seropositive. The CDR3 runs from the conserved cysteine through the conserved F or W.

v_call,j_call,cdr3_aa
TRBV7-6,TRBJ2-3,CASSLRPQGPPDTQYF
TRBV25-1,TRBJ2-7,CASSDSLYEQYF
TRBV6-5,TRBJ1-1,CASSYSRGSEAFF
TRBV14,TRBJ2-7,CASSRRTGTYEQYF
TRBV4-2,TRBJ2-1,CASSQDSGAEQFF
TRBV7-9,TRBJ2-1,CASSPPGDHYNEQFF
TRBV29-1,TRBJ2-6,CSVEARDRVSGANVLTF
TRBV19,TRBJ1-3,CASSIDKSSGNTIYF
TRBV20-1,TRBJ2-7,CSARRELEQYF
TRBV6-1,TRBJ1-4,CASRSSPKIRELFF
TRBV4-1,TRBJ1-2,CASSQDLGTTDGYTF
TRBV18,TRBJ1-4,CASSPLGYGGAAEKLFF
TRBV6-6,TRBJ2-7,CASGNEVTGIGYEQYF
TRBV27,TRBJ2-7,CASSRGQWEDYEQYF
TRBV10-3,TRBJ1-5,CAISRTGNNQPQHF
TRBV19,TRBJ1-4,CASSDRPGTGDEKLFF
TRBV14,TRBJ2-2,CASSPRQANTGELFF
TRBV2,TRBJ1-2,CASSEIGGAYGYTF
TRBV5-1,TRBJ2-4,CASSSGSVNSQYF
TRBV4-1,TRBJ2-1,CASSQDWTSGSYNEQFF
TRBV9,TRBJ2-7,CASSVTAGGSYEQYF
TRBV5-1,TRBJ2-7,CASSTEGSGYEQYF
TRBV5-4,TRBJ1-1,CASSPSGQRNTEAFF
TRBV7-8,TRBJ2-7,CASSLVGGYEQYF
TRBV28,TRBJ1-1,CASIEGGITEAFF
TRBV7-2,TRBJ1-2,CASSLARANNYGYTF
TRBV6-1,TRBJ2-1,CASSGGTSGMDREQFF
TRBV9,TRBJ1-4,CASSGRTGGGEKLFF
TRBV29-1,TRBJ1-1,CSVERGFTEAFF